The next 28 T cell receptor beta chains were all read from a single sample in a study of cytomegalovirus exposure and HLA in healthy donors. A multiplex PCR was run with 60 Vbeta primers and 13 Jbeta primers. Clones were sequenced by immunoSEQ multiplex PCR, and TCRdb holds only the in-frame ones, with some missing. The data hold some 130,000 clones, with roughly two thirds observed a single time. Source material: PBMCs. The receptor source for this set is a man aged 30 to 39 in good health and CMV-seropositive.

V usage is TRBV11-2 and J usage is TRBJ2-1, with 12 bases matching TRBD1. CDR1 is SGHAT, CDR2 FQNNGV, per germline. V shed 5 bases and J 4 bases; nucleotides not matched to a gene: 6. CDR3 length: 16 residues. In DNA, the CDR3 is TGTGCCAGCAGCCCCGGGGACAGGGGGCGTTACAATGAGCAGTTCTTC. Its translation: CASSPGDRGRYNEQFF. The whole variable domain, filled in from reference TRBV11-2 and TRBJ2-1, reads EAGVAQSPRYKIIEKRQSVAFWCNPISGHATLYWYQQILGQGPKLLIQFQNNGVVDDSQLPKDRFSAERLKGVDSTLKIQPAKLEDSAVYLCASSPGDRGRYNEQFFGPGTRLTVL.

The CDR3 is CASSSPAGLSHYNEQFF. Written as DNA, the CDR3 is TGTGCCAGCAGCTCTCCCGCGGGACTATCCCACTACAATGAGCAGTTCTTC. The chain carries TRBV13 and TRBJ2-1, with 7 bases lining up with TRBD2. Looked up from germline, CDR1 is PRHDT and CDR2 is FYEKMQ (reference sequence). Germline trimming cut 4 bases from V and 3 bases from J; bases unmatched to any gene: 12. This CDR3 spans 17 amino acids.

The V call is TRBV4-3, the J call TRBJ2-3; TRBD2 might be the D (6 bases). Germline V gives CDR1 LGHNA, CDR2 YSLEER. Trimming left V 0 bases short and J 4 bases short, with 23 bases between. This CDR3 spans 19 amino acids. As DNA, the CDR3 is TGCGCCAGCAGCCAAGACGGTATCCGGGACTGGGGGGAGGCAGATACGCAGTATTTT. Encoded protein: CASSQDGIRDWGEADTQYF.

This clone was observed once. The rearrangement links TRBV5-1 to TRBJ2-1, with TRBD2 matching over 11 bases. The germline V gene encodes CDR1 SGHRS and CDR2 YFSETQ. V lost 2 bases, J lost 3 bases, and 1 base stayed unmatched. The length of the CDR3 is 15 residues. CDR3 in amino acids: CASSLLAGDYNEQFF. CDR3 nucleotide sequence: TGCGCCAGCAGCTTACTAGCGGGAGACTACAATGAGCAGTTCTTC.

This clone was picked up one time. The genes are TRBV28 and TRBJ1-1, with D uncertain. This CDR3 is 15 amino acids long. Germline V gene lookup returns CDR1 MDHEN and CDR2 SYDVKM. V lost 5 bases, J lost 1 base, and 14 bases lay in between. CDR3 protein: CASSLGSFRNTEAFF. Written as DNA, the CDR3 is TGTGCCAGCAGTCTAGGCTCCTTCCGGAACACTGAAGCTTTCTTT.

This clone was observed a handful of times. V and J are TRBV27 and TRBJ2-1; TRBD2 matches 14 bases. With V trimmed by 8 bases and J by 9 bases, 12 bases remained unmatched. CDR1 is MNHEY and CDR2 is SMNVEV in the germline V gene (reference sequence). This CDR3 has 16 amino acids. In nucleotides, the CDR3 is TGTGCCAGCGGGAGGGGCTTGGGACTAGCGGGAGTTGAGCAGTTCTTC. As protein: CASGRGLGLAGVEQFF.

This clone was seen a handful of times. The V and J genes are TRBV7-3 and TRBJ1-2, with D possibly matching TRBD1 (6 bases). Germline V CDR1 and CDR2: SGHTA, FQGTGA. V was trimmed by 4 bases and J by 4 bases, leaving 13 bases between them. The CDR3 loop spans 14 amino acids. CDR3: CASSSERGTYGYTF. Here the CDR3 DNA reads TGTGCCAGCAGCTCAGAGAGGGGGACCTATGGCTACACCTTC.

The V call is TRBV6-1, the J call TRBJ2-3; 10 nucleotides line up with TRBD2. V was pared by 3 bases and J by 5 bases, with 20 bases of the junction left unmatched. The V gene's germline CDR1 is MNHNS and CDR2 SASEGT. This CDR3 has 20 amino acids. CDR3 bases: TGTGCCAGCAGTGACCCCCTCTCGGGGGGTCTAGCGGGAGCAGTAGATACGCAGTATTTT. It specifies CASSDPLSGGLAGAVDTQYF.

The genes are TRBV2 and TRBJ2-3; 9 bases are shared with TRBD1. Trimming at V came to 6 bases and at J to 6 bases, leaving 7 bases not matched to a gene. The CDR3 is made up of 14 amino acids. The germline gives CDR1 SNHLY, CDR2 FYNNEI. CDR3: CASSVDRGGDTQYF. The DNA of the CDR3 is TGTGCCAGCAGCGTAGACAGGGGGGGGGATACGCAGTATTTT. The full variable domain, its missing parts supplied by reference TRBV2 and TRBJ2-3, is EPEVTQTPSHQVTQMGQEVILRCVPISNHLYFYWYRQILGQKVEFLVSFYNNEISEKSEIFDDQFSVERPDGSNFTLKIRSTKLEDSAMYFCASSVDRGGDTQYFGPGTRLTVL.

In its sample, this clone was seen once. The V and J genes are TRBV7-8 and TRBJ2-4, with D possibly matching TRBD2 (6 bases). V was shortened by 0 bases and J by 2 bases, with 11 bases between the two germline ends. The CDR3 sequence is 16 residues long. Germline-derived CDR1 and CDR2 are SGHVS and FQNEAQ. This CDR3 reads CASSLAAGRSKNIQYF. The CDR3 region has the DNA TGTGCCAGCAGCTTAGCGGCAGGGAGGTCCAAAAACATTCAGTACTTC.

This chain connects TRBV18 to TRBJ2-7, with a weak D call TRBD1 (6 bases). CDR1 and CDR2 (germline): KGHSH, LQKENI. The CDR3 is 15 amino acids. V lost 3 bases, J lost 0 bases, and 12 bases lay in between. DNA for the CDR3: TGTGCCAGCTCACCTGGGGACAAGACCTCCTACGAGCAGTACTTC. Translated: CASSPGDKTSYEQYF. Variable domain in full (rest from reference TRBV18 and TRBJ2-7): NAGVMQNPRHLVRRRGQEARLRCSPMKGHSHVYWYRQLPEEGLKFMVYLQKENIIDESGMPKERFSAEFPKEGPSILRIQQVVRGDSAAYFCASSPGDKTSYEQYFGPGTRLTVT.

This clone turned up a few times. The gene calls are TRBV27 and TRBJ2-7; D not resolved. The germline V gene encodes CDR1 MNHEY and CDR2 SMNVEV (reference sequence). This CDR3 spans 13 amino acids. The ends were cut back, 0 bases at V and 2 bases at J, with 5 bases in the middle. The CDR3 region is CASSLSLPYEQYF. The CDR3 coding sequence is TGTGCCAGCAGTTTATCACTTCCCTACGAGCAGTACTTC.

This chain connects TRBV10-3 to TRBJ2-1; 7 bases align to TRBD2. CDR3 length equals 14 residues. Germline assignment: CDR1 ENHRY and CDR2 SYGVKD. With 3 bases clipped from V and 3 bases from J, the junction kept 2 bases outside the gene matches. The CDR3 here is CAISDSGYYNEQFF. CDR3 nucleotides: TGTGCCATCAGTGATAGCGGGTACTACAATGAGCAGTTCTTC.

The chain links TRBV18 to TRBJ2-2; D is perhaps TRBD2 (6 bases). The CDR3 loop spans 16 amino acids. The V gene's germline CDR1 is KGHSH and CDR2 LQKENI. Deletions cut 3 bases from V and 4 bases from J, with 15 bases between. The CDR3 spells CASSPGRGRGTGELFF. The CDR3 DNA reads TGTGCCAGCTCACCGGGGCGGGGCCGCGGCACCGGGGAGCTGTTTTTT.

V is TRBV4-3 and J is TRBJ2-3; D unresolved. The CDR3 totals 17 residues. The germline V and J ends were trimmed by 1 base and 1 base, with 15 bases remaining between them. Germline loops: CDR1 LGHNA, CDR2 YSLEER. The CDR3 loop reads CASSQVQANLRTDTQYF. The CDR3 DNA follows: TGCGCCAGCAGCCAAGTTCAAGCGAATCTACGCACAGATACGCAGTATTTT.

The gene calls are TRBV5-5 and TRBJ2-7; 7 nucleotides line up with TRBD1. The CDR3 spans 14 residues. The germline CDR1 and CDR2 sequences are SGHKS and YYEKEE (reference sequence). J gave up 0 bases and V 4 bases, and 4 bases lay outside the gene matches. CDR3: CASSRGQSSYEQYF. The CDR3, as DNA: TGTGCCAGCAGCCGGGGACAGAGCTCCTACGAGCAGTACTTC.

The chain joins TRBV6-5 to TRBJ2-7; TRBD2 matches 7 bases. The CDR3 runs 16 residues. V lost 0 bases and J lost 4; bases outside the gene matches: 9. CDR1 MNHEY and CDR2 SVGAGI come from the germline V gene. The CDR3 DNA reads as TGTGCCAGCAGTTACTCAAGACGAAACGGGAGGTACGAGCAGTACTTC. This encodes CASSYSRRNGRYEQYF.

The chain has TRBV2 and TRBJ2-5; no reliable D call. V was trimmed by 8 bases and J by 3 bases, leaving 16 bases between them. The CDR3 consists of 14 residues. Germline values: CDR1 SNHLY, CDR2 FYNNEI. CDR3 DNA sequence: TGTGCCAGCGCAGGCACGCACCTTGAAGAGACCCAGTACTTC. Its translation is CASAGTHLEETQYF. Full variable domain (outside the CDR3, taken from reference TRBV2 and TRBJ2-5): EPEVTQTPSHQVTQMGQEVILRCVPISNHLYFYWYRQILGQKVEFLVSFYNNEISEKSEIFDDQFSVERPDGSNFTLKIRSTKLEDSAMYFCASAGTHLEETQYFGPGTRLLVL.

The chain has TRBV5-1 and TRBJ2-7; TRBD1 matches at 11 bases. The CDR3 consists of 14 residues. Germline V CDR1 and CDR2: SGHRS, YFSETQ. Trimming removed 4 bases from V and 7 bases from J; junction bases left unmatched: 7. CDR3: CASSTGQGDREQYF. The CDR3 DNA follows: TGCGCCAGCAGCACGGGACAGGGGGACCGGGAGCAGTACTTC.

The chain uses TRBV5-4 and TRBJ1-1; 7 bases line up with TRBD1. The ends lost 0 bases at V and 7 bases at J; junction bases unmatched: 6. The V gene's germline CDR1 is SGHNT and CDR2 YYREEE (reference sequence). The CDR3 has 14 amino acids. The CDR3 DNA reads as TGTGCCAGCAGCTTGGTATTAGGACAGGATGAAGCTTTCTTT. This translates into CASSLVLGQDEAFF.

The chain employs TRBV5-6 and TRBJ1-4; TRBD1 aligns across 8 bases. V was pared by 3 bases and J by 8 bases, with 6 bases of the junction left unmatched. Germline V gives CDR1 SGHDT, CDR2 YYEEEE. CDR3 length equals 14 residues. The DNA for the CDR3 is TGTGCCAGCAGCTCCCGGGACAGGACCGAAAAACTGTTTTTT. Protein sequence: CASSSRDRTEKLFF.

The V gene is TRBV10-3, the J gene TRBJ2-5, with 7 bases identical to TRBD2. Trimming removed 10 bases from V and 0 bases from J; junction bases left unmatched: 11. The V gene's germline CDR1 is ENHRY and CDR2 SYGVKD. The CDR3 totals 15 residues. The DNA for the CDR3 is TGTGCCACCTCTCCGGGAACTAGCGACCAAGAGACCCAGTACTTC. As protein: CATSPGTSDQETQYF.

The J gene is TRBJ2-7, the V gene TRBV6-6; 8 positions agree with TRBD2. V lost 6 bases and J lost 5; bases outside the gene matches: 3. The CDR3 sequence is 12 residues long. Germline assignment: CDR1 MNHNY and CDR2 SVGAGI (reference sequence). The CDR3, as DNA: TGTGCCAGCAGGCGGACTAGCAACGAGCAGTACTTC. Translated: CASRRTSNEQYF.

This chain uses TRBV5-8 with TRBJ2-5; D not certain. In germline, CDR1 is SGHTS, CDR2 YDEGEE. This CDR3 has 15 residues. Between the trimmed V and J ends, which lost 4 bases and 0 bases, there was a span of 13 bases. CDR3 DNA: TGTGCCAGCAGCGTCACTTCCGTGTACCAAGAGACCCAGTACTTC. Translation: CASSVTSVYQETQYF.

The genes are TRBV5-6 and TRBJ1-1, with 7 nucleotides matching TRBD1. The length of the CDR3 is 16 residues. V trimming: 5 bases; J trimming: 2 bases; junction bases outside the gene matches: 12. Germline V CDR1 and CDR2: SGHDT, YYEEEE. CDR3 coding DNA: TGTGCCAGCAGTTCCGGGACAGCCATATCAAACACTGAAGCTTTCTTT. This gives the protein CASSSGTAISNTEAFF.

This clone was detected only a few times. The CDR3 nucleotides are TGTGCCAGCAGTGAACTGGGGGCGCCGAACACCGGGGAGCTGTTTTTT. This translates into CASSELGAPNTGELFF. This chain links TRBV25-1 with TRBJ2-2; possible D gene TRBD1, 6 bases. Germline assignment: CDR1 MGHDK and CDR2 SYGVNS. The CDR3 length is 16 residues. Trimming left V 2 bases short and J 0 bases short, with 10 bases between.

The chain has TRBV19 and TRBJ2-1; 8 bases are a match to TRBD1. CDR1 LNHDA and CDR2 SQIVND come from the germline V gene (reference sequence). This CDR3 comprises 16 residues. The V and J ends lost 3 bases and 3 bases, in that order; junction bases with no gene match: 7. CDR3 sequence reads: CASSIGTGRYYNEQFF. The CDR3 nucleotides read TGTGCCAGTAGTATCGGGACAGGCCGATACTACAATGAGCAGTTCTTC.

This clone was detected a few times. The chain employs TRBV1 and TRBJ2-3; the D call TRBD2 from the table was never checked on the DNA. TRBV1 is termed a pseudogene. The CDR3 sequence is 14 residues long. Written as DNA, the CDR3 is TGCACCAGCAGCCCCCTGACTAGCACAGATACGCAGTATTTT. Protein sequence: CTSSPLTSTDTQYF.